This T cell receptor (beta chain) was sequenced for a study of molecular identifiers for immune sequencing clone quantification (dated 2018 in TCRdb). About the full investigation: In a replicate experiment, RNA from roughly 18,000 or 92,000 naive CD8 T cells was split into five aliquots, four of which were sequenced. This methods study benchmarked molecular-identifier clustering-based TCR repertoire sequencing (MIDCIRS) and TCR RNA copy counting, using CD8 T cells to do so.

What the research found in general, with its limitations: Naive libraries contained spiked-in Jurkat TCR RNA (approximately ten copies' worth), which is not part of the donor repertoire. In CMV-specific effector cells, clones with more than 20 RNA copies contained over 97% of molecules, whereas in naive cells such clones contained under 1% of molecules. A single cell's worth of spiked-in Jurkat TCR RNA was reported detectable even among one million naive CD8 T cells. Modeling gave around 3 recovered TCR RNA copies per cell versus 8 to 10 by digital PCR, implying approximately 30% capture efficiency. The sizes of highly expanded clones could end up underestimated when identical TCR molecules share a barcode. When barcode sub-clustering was omitted, TCR diversity was inflated by chimeric consensus sequences, with chimeras reaching as high as 47%.

CDR1 and CDR2 were assigned from the germline V gene (reference sequence) as SEHNR and FQNEAQ. Including both end residues, the CDR3 is 14 amino acids long. Only the CDR3 DNA stays, 42 bases, in frame from base 1. V was cut back by 5 bases and J by 3 bases, leaving a gap of 14 bases between them. As regards this clonotype: Its antigen has not been determined. This CDR3 is missing its conserved last phenylalanine or tryptophan, likely due to a read error.

Receptor amplification or capture employed PCR. The sequencing machine was an Illumina HiSeq 4000. Preparation of bulk TCR libraries followed a previously described approach, with the TCR primers listed in Table S5. Total RNA was purified with the Qiagen AllPrep DNA/RNA kit. Before analysis, reads from multiple sequencing runs of the same library were pooled. As for the authors' bioinformatics: Reads were retained only if the reads had an exact TCR constant sequence, and the retained reads were trimmed to 150 nt and grouped according to their 12-nt molecular barcodes. Reads within each barcode group were sub-clustered using a 15% Levenshtein threshold, and quality-weighted consensus sequences were constructed for each RNA molecule. Non-functional sequences were discarded, and so were lower-count sequences lying one edit away from another sequence. Based on a fit of two negative binomial distributions, barcode sub-clusters having less than 20% of the maximum read count were discarded. Clones were called with MiXCR by TCRdb after fastp trimmed the public reads at Q25, and only in-frame beta chains were retained. Rows merge per CDR3 protein into single entries with the most common DNA and genes. For this entry, the V and J calls and clone size follow TCRdb and not the study's own pipeline. The sample data list about half a million distinct CDR3 sequences, and roughly a fifth of these were observed just once. Clones ranked in the top ten supply more than 0.8% of the sample.

Libraries of naive CD8 T cells were built from approximately 20,000 to 980,000 sorted cells, with 10%, 30% or 50% of the purified RNA used. Naive CD8 T cells were FACS-sorted as CD8+CD4-CCR7+CD45RA+ on a BD FACSAria II into RLT Plus buffer. Around 10 TCR copies' worth of Jurkat RNA were spiked into about 20,000-1,100,000 naive CD8 T cell samples to test detection sensitivity. Enrichment of CD8 T cells was done with RosetteSep CD8+ T Cell Enrichment Cocktail plus Ficoll-Paque, and ACK red cell lysis came afterward. Source material: naive CD8+ T cells from blood, with Jurkat cell RNA spiked in. The cell subset or site label for this specimen denotes: FACS-sorted CD8+CD4-CCR7+CD45RA+ naive T cells. The sequence is built from TRBV7-9 and TRBJ2-7; TRBD2 could be the D gene, as 6 bases match. The receptor was derived from a human donor in good health. Some libraries in this study had Jurkat cell RNA spiked in. The CDR3 region has the sequence CASSATGTLYEQYS. The DNA reads as follows: TGTGCCAGCAGCGCGACCGGGACTCTCTACGAGCAGTACTCC.